This T cell receptor beta chain comes out of a study of pediatric ulcerative colitis. Libraries were prepared by immunoSEQ multiplex PCR; TCRdb keeps only in-frame clonotypes and omits some of them. Of approximately 60,000 clones listed, approximately 87% are singletons. The CDR3 extends over 16 amino acids. Germline CDR1 reads SEHNR; CDR2 reads FQNEAQ (reference sequence). V shed 5 bases and J shed 7 bases, with 20 bases lying between them. Specimen: blood. This receptor was identified in a boy aged 5-17 years with severe ulcerative colitis. The chain combines TRBV7-9 with TRBJ2-2; the D gene is possibly TRBD1 (6 bases). CDR3 protein: CASSDPGHAIGGELFF. CDR3 DNA sequence: TGTGCCAGCAGCGATCCGGGACACGCGATCGGCGGGGAGCTGTTTTTT.